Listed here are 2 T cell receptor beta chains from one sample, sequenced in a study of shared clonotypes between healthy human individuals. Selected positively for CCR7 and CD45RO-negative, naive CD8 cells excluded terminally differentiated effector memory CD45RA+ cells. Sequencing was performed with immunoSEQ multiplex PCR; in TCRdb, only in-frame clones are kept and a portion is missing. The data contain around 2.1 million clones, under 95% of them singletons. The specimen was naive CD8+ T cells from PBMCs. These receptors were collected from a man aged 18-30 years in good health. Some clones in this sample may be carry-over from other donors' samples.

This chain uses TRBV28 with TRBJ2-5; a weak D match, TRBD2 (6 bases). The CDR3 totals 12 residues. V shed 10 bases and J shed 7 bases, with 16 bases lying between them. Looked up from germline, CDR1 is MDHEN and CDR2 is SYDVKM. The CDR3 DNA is TGTGCCACTACGGGGGAGTTGGGGACCCAGTACTTC. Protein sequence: CATTGELGTQYF.

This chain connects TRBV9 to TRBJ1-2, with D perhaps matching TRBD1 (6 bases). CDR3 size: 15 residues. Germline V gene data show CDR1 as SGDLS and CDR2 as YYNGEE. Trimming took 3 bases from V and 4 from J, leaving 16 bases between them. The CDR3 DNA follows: TGTGCCAGCAGCGGATTCCTACAGGGATTCTATGGCTACACCTTC. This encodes CASSGFLQGFYGYTF.